A selection of T cell receptor beta chains follows, all from one sample in a study of CD8 T cells in Susac syndrome. TCRdb independently ran MiXCR on the immunoSEQ multiplex PCR reads; one entry per CDR3 protein. The table shows under 95,000 distinct CDR3 sequences, with just under 95% occurring only once. The material sequenced was CD4+ T cells from PBMCs. Source of these receptors: a human donor with Susac syndrome. The CDR3 runs from the conserved cysteine through the conserved F or W. Fields, in order: V gene, J gene, clone size, D gene, CDR3 DNA, CDR3 protein. The D gene is left open where the match is weak. The size entry is marked missing in some rows and otherwise reads once, few, many or a size class.

>TRBV29-1|TRBJ1-2|-|-
TGCAGCGCCAGAAAAGGACTTAATGGCTACACCTTC
CSARKGLNGYTF
>TRBV18|TRBJ1-1|-|-
TGTGCCAGCTCACCAGAGGTCCGCACTGAAGCTTTCTTT
CASSPEVRTEAFF
>TRBV20-1|TRBJ1-2|-|-
TGCAGTGCTAGAGATGCCCGATACCCCTATGGCTACACCTTC
CSARDARYPYGYTF
>TRBV9|TRBJ1-2|-|-
TGTGCCAGCAGCGTAGGGGCCCTGAGGGCCTATGGCTACACCTTC
CASSVGALRAYGYTF
>TRBV5-1|TRBJ1-2|-|-
TGCGCCAGCAGGGAAATTCGGTCAGATGGCTACACCTTC
CASREIRSDGYTF
>TRBV5-5|TRBJ1-6|-|-
TGTGCCAGCAGCGGACGAAATTCACCCCTCCACTTT
CASSGRNSPLHF
>TRBV28|TRBJ2-1|-|TRBD1
TGTGCCAGCAGTTTCACTGGACAGGGGGCGCTTGAGCAGTTCTTC
CASSFTGQGALEQFF
>TRBV14|TRBJ2-6|-|-
TGTGCCAGCAGCCAAGATAGGCCGGTTAGGTCTGGGGCCAACGTCCTGACTTTC
CASSQDRPVRSGANVLTF
>TRBV5-4|TRBJ2-3|-|-
TGTGCCAGCAGCTCCCACGGGTCAAGCACAGATACGCAGTATTTT
CASSSHGSSTDTQYF
>TRBV20-1|TRBJ1-2|once|TRBD1
TGCAGTGCTAGAGTACCCTCAGGGGGCTATGGCTACACCTTC
CSARVPSGGYGYTF
>TRBV12-3/TRBV12-4|TRBJ1-1|-|-
TGTGCCAGCAGCATCTTAGGGACTGAAGCTTTCTTT
CASSILGTEAFF
>TRBV27|TRBJ2-3|-|-
TGTGCCAGCAGTCGAACCTTCACAGATACGCAGTATTTT
CASSRTFTDTQYF
>TRBV20-1|TRBJ2-3|-|-
TGCAGTGCCCCCCCACCTGTCGGCACAGATACGCAGTATTTT
CSAPPPVGTDTQYF
>TRBV4-3|TRBJ1-6|-|-
TGCGCCAGCAGCCAGAACCAACAGGGTACTTCACCCCTCCACTTT
CASSQNQQGTSPLHF
>TRBV30|TRBJ1-2|-|-
TGTGCCTGGAGCCCAGGGGTTGGTGGCTACACCTTC
CAWSPGVGGYTF
>TRBV30|TRBJ1-3|-|-
TGTGCCGGAACCCGATCCCTCTCTGGAAACACCATATATTTT
CAGTRSLSGNTIYF
>TRBV29-1|TRBJ2-3|-|TRBD2
TGCAGCGCCGGACTAGCGGGGACAGATACGCAGTATTTT
CSAGLAGTDTQYF
>TRBV29-1|TRBJ1-2|-|TRBD1
TGCAGCGCTACGGACAGGGGGACGTATGGCTACACCTTC
CSATDRGTYGYTF
>TRBV5-1|TRBJ1-1|-|-
TGCGCCAGCAGCCCCCGTCTGGGAACTGAAGCTTTCTTT
CASSPRLGTEAFF
>TRBV12-3/TRBV12-4|TRBJ2-2|-|TRBD2
TGTGCCAGCAGTTCGCTCTGGACTAGCGAGAACACCGGGGAGCTGTTTTTT
CASSSLWTSENTGELFF
>TRBV7-2|TRBJ2-7|-|-
TGTGCCAGCAGCTTAAGGGCAGGTCCTCCCTACGAGCAGTACTTC
CASSLRAGPPYEQYF
>TRBV5-1|TRBJ2-1|-|TRBD2
TGCGCCAGCAGCTGGCGGGGGGCCGACAATGAGCAGTTCTTC
CASSWRGADNEQFF
>TRBV12-3/TRBV12-4|TRBJ1-6|-|-
TGTGCCAGCAGTTTAGGGCGGGGTGGCAATTCACCCCTCCACTTT
CASSLGRGGNSPLHF